This T cell receptor beta chain was recorded in a study of immune evolution from preneoplasia to lung adenocarcinoma. Across the whole study: HLA loss of heterozygosity: less than 9% AIS, about 15% MIA, around 35% ADC, none AAH.

Notes on the study in general: Compared with EGFR-mutant or double wild-type lesions, KRAS-mutant nodules were more clonal. Top clone share appeared to fall from AAH through AIS, MIA, adenocarcinoma.

Sequenced by immunoSEQ multiplex PCR; TCRdb stores in-frame clones only, minus some. Among over 5,500 clones listed, roughly 85% were seen once. CDR1 is LGHNT, CDR2 FRNRAP, per germline. The CDR3 has 17 amino acids. V dropped 6 bases and J dropped 4; count of bases not matched to a gene: 9. To note about this clone: Its antigen is not identified.

Resections took place in Japan or China from about 2014 to 2018. The chain recombines TRBV12-5 with TRBJ2-1; TRBD2 agrees at 13 bases. The TCR originated in a person aged 50-75 years with lung adenocarcinoma. The sample comprised FFPE minimally invasive lung adenocarcinoma tissue. In nucleotides, the CDR3 is TGTGCTAGTGGGCCAGGACTAGCGGGAGTATCTTACAATGAGCAGTTCTTC. Translated: CASGPGLAGVSYNEQFF.